The next 27 T cell receptor beta chains were all read from a single sample in a study of blood T cells in healthy people across ages (dated by TCRdb to about 2015). The method behind the library was 5' RACE. TCRdb records Illumina HiSeq 2500 as the sequencer. A second PCR of about 6 to 12 cycles was performed with a sample-barcoded 5' primer and a J-beta primer mix. The raw public data were reprocessed by TCRdb itself: fastp quality trimming at Q25, MiXCR clonotype calling, in-frame beta chains only. CDR3 protein duplicates are merged, each entry listing the most common genes and DNA. This sample comprises some 1.5 million distinct CDR3 sequences, under 30% of them detected only once. The ten largest clones take up 7.7% of the sample. The sample taken for sequencing was blood. These receptors came from a woman aged 25 to 39 in good health.

The DNA of the CDR3 is TGCAGTGCGGACTCTAACCAAGAGACCCAGTACTTC. As protein: CSADSNQETQYF. The gene calls are TRBV20-1 and TRBJ2-5, with D possibly TRBD2 on 5 matching bases. The germline gives CDR1 DFQATT, CDR2 SNEGSKA (reference sequence). V was cut by 6 bases and J by 0 bases, with 8 bases left in between. The CDR3 sequence is 12 residues long.

V gene TRBV6-5 combines with J gene TRBJ1-2, with D maybe TRBD1 (6 bases). The V gene's germline CDR1 is MNHEY and CDR2 SVGAGI. The CDR3 covers 16 residues. V was clipped by 4 bases and J by 2 bases, with 17 bases between them. CDR3 coding DNA: TGTGCCAGCAGTTCCCAACCTGGGACACTCAACTATGGCTACACCTTC. The encoded protein is CASSSQPGTLNYGYTF.

In this sample, this clonotype turned up many times. This rearrangement joins TRBV7-2 to TRBJ2-5, with D perhaps matching TRBD1 or TRBD2 (5 bases each). V was pared by 0 bases and J by 2 bases, with 10 bases between. This CDR3 spans 15 amino acids. Germline lookup yields CDR1 SGHTA and CDR2 FQGNSA. The CDR3 nucleotides read TGTGCCAGCAGCTTAGCCATGGGGGTTCAAGAGACCCAGTACTTC. It translates to CASSLAMGVQETQYF.

The gene calls are TRBV6-1 and TRBJ1-4, with 9 bases matching TRBD1. CDR1 and CDR2 (germline): MNHNS, SASEGT. This CDR3 spans 14 amino acids. Losses at the gene ends were 5 bases for V and 7 bases for J; bases not matched to a gene: 5. CDR3 DNA: TGTGCCAGCAGTTGGGACAGGGAGGCTGAAAAACTGTTTTTT. Protein sequence: CASSWDREAEKLFF.

This clonotype was recorded a few times. Its ends do not fully match the called genes, so a read error is possible. V and J are TRBV5-1 and TRBJ2-3; D is perhaps TRBD2 (5 bases). The better agreement between TRBJ2-7 and the DNA end casts doubt on the J call. This CDR3 has 17 amino acids. The germline CDR1 and CDR2 sequences are SGHRS and YFSETQ. For the CDR3, the DNA is TGCACCAGCAGCTTGTTCCAGTCTTTTGCTAGCACAGATACGCAGTACTTC. Its protein product is CTSSLFQSFASTDTQYF.

This clonotype was detected a few times. The chain uses TRBV9 and TRBJ2-6, with 7 bases identical to TRBD1. This CDR3 region has 19 residues. Trimming removed 4 bases from V and 0 bases from J; junction bases left unmatched: 13. Germline CDR1 reads SGDLS; CDR2 reads YYNGEE. The CDR3 DNA reads as TGTGCCAGCAGCACCCAAGACAGGGTCCGGGGCTCTGGGGCCAACGTCCTGACTTTC. Its translation is CASSTQDRVRGSGANVLTF.

A few counts support this clonotype. This rearrangement joins TRBV7-2 to TRBJ2-5, with D possibly TRBD2 on 6 matching bases. The CDR3 covers 14 residues. Looked up from germline, CDR1 is SGHTA and CDR2 is FQGNSA. V was cut by 2 bases and J by 5 bases, with 12 bases left in between. This chain's CDR3 is CASSLPGLRETQYF. The CDR3 DNA reads TGTGCCAGCAGCTTACCGGGACTGCGGGAGACCCAGTACTTC.

The table lists this clonotype with many counts. V is TRBV20-1 and J is TRBJ2-1, with 11 nucleotides matching TRBD2. The CDR3 extends over 14 amino acids. The junction had 8 bases not matched to a gene; V was cut back by 5 bases and J by 8 bases. Germline CDR1 DFQATT, CDR2 SNEGSKA (reference sequence). The CDR3 here is CSAPLAGGLDEQFF. CDR3 coding DNA: TGCAGTGCTCCATTAGCGGGGGGGCTTGATGAGCAGTTCTTC.

The rearrangement uses TRBV10-2 and TRBJ2-1; D call uncertain. Trimming cost V 2 bases and J 9 bases, with 8 bases left between them. The length of the CDR3 is 12 residues. Germline V gives CDR1 WSHSY, CDR2 SAAADI. The CDR3 region is CASSETTSEQFF. Here the CDR3 DNA reads TGCGCCAGCAGTGAGACGACCAGTGAGCAGTTCTTC.

This clonotype was seen many times. The chain has TRBV10-3 and TRBJ2-7, with TRBD1 matching 10 bases. V dropped 8 bases and J dropped 4; count of bases not matched to a gene: 5. This CDR3 spans 13 amino acids. Per the germline V gene, CDR1 is ENHRY and CDR2 is SYGVKD. DNA of the CDR3: TGTGCCATCCGCCGGGACAGGGGATACGAGCAGTACTTC. Translating it yields CAIRRDRGYEQYF.

This clonotype has at least ten counts. The chain combines TRBV4-2 with TRBJ1-1; the D gene is possibly TRBD1 (5 bases). The CDR3 spans 15 residues. V lost 1 base to trimming and J lost 5 bases, with 14 bases between them. The germline V gene has CDR1 LGHNA and CDR2 YNFKEQ. The CDR3 region is CASSQGLQVETEAFF. The CDR3 DNA follows: TGTGCCAGCAGCCAAGGTCTACAGGTGGAAACTGAAGCTTTCTTT.

This chain joins TRBV7-3 and TRBJ2-3; 11 bases match TRBD2. V gave up 4 bases and J gave up 2 bases; unmatched junction bases: 5. In germline, CDR1 is SGHTA, CDR2 FQGTGA. The CDR3 spans 16 residues. The CDR3 spells CASSSLAGGNTDTQYF. DNA for the CDR3: TGTGCCAGCAGCTCGCTAGCGGGGGGCAACACAGATACGCAGTATTTT.

This clonotype occurred many times. The chain recombines TRBV20-1 with TRBJ2-7; a possible D gene is TRBD1 (7 bases). The germline V and J ends were trimmed by 5 bases and 0 bases, with 17 bases remaining between them. This CDR3 has 15 residues. In germline, CDR1 is DFQATT, CDR2 SNEGSKA (reference sequence). The CDR3 protein is CSAPGGAGGSYEQYF. The DNA for the CDR3 is TGCAGTGCTCCCGGAGGGGCAGGGGGCTCCTACGAGCAGTACTTC.

V usage is TRBV28 and J usage is TRBJ1-1, with 9 bases lining up with TRBD1. V lost 8 bases and J lost 10; bases outside the gene matches: 17. Germline CDR1 reads MDHEN; CDR2 reads SYDVKM. The CDR3 runs 15 residues. The CDR3 is CASHRDREWSRGAFF. CDR3 bases: TGTGCCAGCCACAGGGACAGGGAATGGTCTCGAGGAGCTTTCTTT.

The chain carries TRBV5-6 and TRBJ2-7; D unclear. The CDR3 runs 14 residues. Trimming stripped 7 bases from V and 2 bases from J, with 16 bases between. The germline CDR1 and CDR2 sequences are SGHDT and YYEEEE. CDR3 protein: CASQAERGPYEQYF. CDR3 in DNA: TGTGCCAGCCAAGCTGAACGAGGCCCCTACGAGCAGTACTTC.

Concerning this clonotype: This may arise from a read error, as a much more abundant clone is one base away. The chain has TRBV20-1 and TRBJ2-3; D unclear. Germline V gives CDR1 DFQATT, CDR2 SNEGSKA (reference sequence). Deletions cut 5 bases from V and 0 bases from J, with 15 bases between. The CDR3 extends over 15 amino acids. CDR3 sequence: CSAGYQKTSTDTQYF. CDR3 bases: TGCAGTGCTGGCTACCAGAAAACTAGCACAGATACGCAGTATTTT.

This rearrangement joins TRBV7-2 to TRBJ1-4, with 7 bases matching TRBD1. Germline V lookup: CDR1 SGHTA, CDR2 FQGNSA. CDR3 length equals 16 residues. V shed 4 bases and J 0 bases; nucleotides not matched to a gene: 5. This chain's CDR3 is CASSSRGRATNEKLFF. The CDR3 DNA reads TGTGCCAGCAGCTCAAGGGGGCGCGCAACTAATGAAAAACTGTTTTTT.

CDR3 sequence: CASSQGPTREKLFF. CDR3 in DNA: TGCGCCAGCAGCCAAGGACCCACCCGTGAAAAACTGTTTTTT. V usage is TRBV4-1 and J usage is TRBJ1-4; D uncertain. The length of the CDR3 is 14 residues. Germline CDR1 MGHRA, CDR2 YSYEKL. V was pared by 1 base and J by 7 bases, with 10 bases between.

Details on this clonotype: One end of the junction does not line up with germline, which may come from a read error. The chain couples TRBV29-1 to TRBJ1-2; 8 nucleotides match TRBD1. Germline loops: CDR1 SQVTM, CDR2 ANQGSEA. CDR3 length: 14 residues. The CDR3 bases are TGCGGCGTTGCTCGGCGACAGGGGTTTAATGGCTACACCTTC. Its protein is CGVARRQGFNGYTF.

The chain couples TRBV20-1 to TRBJ2-2; 10 bases match TRBD2. Germline V gene lookup returns CDR1 DFQATT and CDR2 SNEGSKA (reference sequence). Trimming cost V 0 bases and J 4 bases; bases outside gene matches: 5. This CDR3 is 16 amino acids long. CDR3 nucleotide sequence: TGCAGTGCTAGAGAGGCCACTAGCGGGATCACCGGGGAGCTGTTTTTT. This codes for CSAREATSGITGELFF.

The CDR3 nucleotides are TGTGCCAGCAGCCGAGACAACGCGAACACCGGGGAGCTGTTTTTT. It is translated as CASSRDNANTGELFF. The chain employs TRBV11-2 and TRBJ2-2; no firm D call. CDR3 length: 15 residues. V was pared by 5 bases and J by 0 bases, with 10 bases between. The germline CDR1 and CDR2 sequences are SGHAT and FQNNGV. The whole variable domain, remainder taken from reference TRBV11-2 and TRBJ2-2, is EAGVAQSPRYKIIEKRQSVAFWCNPISGHATLYWYQQILGQGPKLLIQFQNNGVVDDSQLPKDRFSAERLKGVDSTLKIQPAKLEDSAVYLCASSRDNANTGELFFGEGSRLTVL.

This clonotype has at least ten counts. This chain links TRBV20-1 with TRBJ2-7; D is unclear. The CDR3 is 11 residues long. Trimming left V 3 bases short and J 5 bases short, with 8 bases between. Germline V gene sequence: CDR1 DFQATT, CDR2 SNEGSKA (reference sequence). Here the CDR3 DNA reads TGCAGTGCTAGTAGCAATAACGAGCAGTACTTC. Amino acid sequence: CSASSNNEQYF.

This clonotype was detected many times. This chain connects TRBV7-9 to TRBJ1-4, with TRBD1 as a possible D gene (6 bases). Between the trimmed V and J ends, which lost 5 bases and 8 bases, there was a span of 15 bases. Germline CDR1 reads SEHNR; CDR2 reads FQNEAQ (reference sequence). The CDR3 loop spans 14 amino acids. The CDR3 sequence: CASSLSGAREKLFF. The CDR3 DNA reads TGTGCCAGCAGCCTATCAGGGGCTCGGGAAAAACTGTTTTTT.

This chain joins TRBV5-5 and TRBJ2-1; D ambiguous. This CDR3 region has 14 residues. Germline assignment: CDR1 SGHKS and CDR2 YYEKEE (reference sequence). V was pared by 0 bases and J by 6 bases, with 10 bases between. For the CDR3, the DNA is TGTGCCAGCAGCTTGGTTTGGGCCCCCAATGAGCAGTTCTTC. This sequence encodes CASSLVWAPNEQFF.

This clonotype has a handful of counts. The chain carries TRBV3-1 and TRBJ1-2; 9 bases are shared with TRBD1. Germline CDR1 reads LGHDT; CDR2 reads YNNKEL (reference sequence). CDR3 length equals 15 residues. The ends lost 4 bases at V and 10 bases at J; junction bases unmatched: 13. The DNA of the CDR3 is TGTGCCAGCAGCCGATACGACACGGGACAGGGATCCTACACCTTC. As protein: CASSRYDTGQGSYTF. The full variable domain, with the rest looked up from reference TRBV3-1 and TRBJ1-2, is DTAVSQTPKYLVTQMGNDKSIKCEQNLGHDTMYWYKQDSKKFLKIMFSYNNKELIINETVPNRFSPKSPDKAHLNLHINSLELGDSAVYFCASSRYDTGQGSYTFGSGTRLTVV.

This clonotype was picked up a small number of times. The chain couples TRBV5-1 to TRBJ2-7; D possibly corresponds to TRBD2 (5 bases). The CDR3 has 16 amino acids. In germline, CDR1 is SGHRS, CDR2 YFSETQ. Deletions cut 2 bases from V and 5 bases from J, with 20 bases between. As DNA, the CDR3 is TGCGCCAGCAGCTTAGGTTCGGGAAATCGTTGGAACGAGCAGTACTTC. Protein product: CASSLGSGNRWNEQYF.

This clonotype was counted a few times. The chain couples TRBV7-2 to TRBJ2-7; D is unclear. This CDR3 spans 14 amino acids. Trimming took 5 bases from V and 0 from J, leaving 11 bases between them. The germline V gene encodes CDR1 SGHTA and CDR2 FQGNSA. The CDR3 reads CASSQIRDSYEQYF. The CDR3 nucleotides are TGTGCCAGCAGCCAAATTAGGGACTCCTACGAGCAGTACTTC.